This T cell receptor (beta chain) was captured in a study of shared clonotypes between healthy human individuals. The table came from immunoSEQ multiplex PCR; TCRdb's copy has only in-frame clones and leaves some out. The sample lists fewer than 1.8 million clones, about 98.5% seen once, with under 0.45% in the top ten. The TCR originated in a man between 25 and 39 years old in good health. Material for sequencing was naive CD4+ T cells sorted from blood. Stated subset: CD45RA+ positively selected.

As DNA, the CDR3 is TGCGCCAGCAGTGAGGGGTTAGCGGGGGAGACCCAGTACTTC. This gives the protein CASSEGLAGETQYF. The V and J genes are TRBV10-1 and TRBJ2-5; TRBD2 agrees at 8 bases. From germline, CDR1 is WNHNN and CDR2 SYGVQD (reference sequence). The J segment lost 5 bases and the V segment lost 2 bases, leaving 4 bases of the junction unmatched. The CDR3 has 14 amino acids.